This T cell receptor beta chain was observed in a study of response to subunit inactivated influenza vaccine (dated by TCRdb to the late 2010s). A note on the overall study: Deep quantitative T cell receptor repertoire profiling was used in the study to track responses to a trivalent subunit inactivated influenza vaccine.

Libraries came from RT-PCR. For sequencing, an Illumina HiSeq 2500 was employed. The raw public reads went through TCRdb reprocessing: fastp at Q25, MiXCR clone calling, in-frame beta chains kept. CDR3 protein sequences are deduplicated, and each keeps its most common genes and DNA. The sample contains some 800,000 distinct CDR3 sequences, 21% of them found a single time. The top ten hold about 9.4% of the sample. This clonotype was seen a single time. This clone's antigen is unknown. Per-base quality was not reported, and no clone a single base away is much larger than it. Weak support is all one read offers. The CDR3, from cysteine to phenylalanine, totals 14 residues. The CDR3 DNA has 42 bases and is translated from base 1. CDR1 and CDR2 are drawn from the germline V gene: ENHRY, SYGVKD. V lost 8 bases and J lost 2 bases; the stretch between them is 12 bases long. The research as a whole found: The authors suggested that each seasonal influenza vaccination may recruit only a limited number of new T cells.

In this chain, TRBV10-3 is recombined with TRBJ2-2, with a weak D call of TRBD1 (6 bases match). The TCR originated in a man aged 45 to 65 who received an inactivated influenza vaccine. Donor details come from another sample of the same person, matched by shared clones. The source was PBMCs from blood, collected more than 4 days after vaccination. The DNA reads TGTGCCATCCTAGGGACACCTAACACCGGGGAGCTGTTTTTT. Its amino acids are CAILGTPNTGELFF.